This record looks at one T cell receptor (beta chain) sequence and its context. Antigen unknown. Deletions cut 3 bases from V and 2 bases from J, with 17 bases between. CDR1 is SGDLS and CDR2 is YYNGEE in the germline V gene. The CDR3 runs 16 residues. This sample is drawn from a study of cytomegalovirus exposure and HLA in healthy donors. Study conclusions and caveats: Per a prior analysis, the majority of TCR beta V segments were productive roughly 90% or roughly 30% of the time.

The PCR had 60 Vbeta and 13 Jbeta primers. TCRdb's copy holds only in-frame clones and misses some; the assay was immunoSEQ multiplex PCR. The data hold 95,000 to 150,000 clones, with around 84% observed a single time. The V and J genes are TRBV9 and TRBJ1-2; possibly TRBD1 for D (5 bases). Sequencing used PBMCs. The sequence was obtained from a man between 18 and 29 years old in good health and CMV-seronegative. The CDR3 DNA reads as TGTGCCAGCAGCGGCGGAACCAGGGTCGGGAACTATGGCTACACCTTC. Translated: CASSGGTRVGNYGYTF.